Sequencing of this TCR beta chain was carried out in a study of tumor and adjacent non-tumor tissue in lung cancer. Study-wide points: Significantly higher TCR diversity was found in tumor than normal lung.

Notes on this clonotype: Its antigen is unidentified. One end of the junction does not line up with germline, which may come from a read error.

A modified ARM-PCR protocol with three rounds of nested PCR amplified TCRbeta. From the multiplex PCR reads, TCRdb called clonotypes with MiXCR, one entry per CDR3 protein. The repertoire consists of 60,000 to 100,000 distinct CDR3 sequences, with 76% occurring once and the leading ten covering around 40%. RNA was extracted from bulk tissue without any cell sorting. Distant lung tissue was collected more than 3 cm away from the tumor edge. Donors were chemotherapy-naive, newly diagnosed lung cancer surgical patients in China, August–late 2014. Germline CDR1 and CDR2: SGHNT and YYREEE (reference sequence). The CDR3 has 13 residues.

This TCR was recovered from a man between 65 and 85 years old with non-small cell lung cancer. Material: distant non-tumor lung tissue. V and J are TRBV5-4 and TRBJ2-2, with D perhaps TRBD2 (5 bases). The CDR3 DNA sequence: TGTGCCAGCAGCGACACAAGAACCGGGGAGCAGTTTTTT. It specifies CASSDTRTGEQFF. The full variable domain, completed using reference TRBV5-4 and TRBJ2-2, is ETGVTQSPTHLIKTRGQQVTLRCSSQSGHNTVSWYQQALGQGPQFIFQYYREEENGRGNFPPRFSGLQFPNYSSELNVNALELDDSALYLCASSDTRTGEQFFGEGSRLTVL.